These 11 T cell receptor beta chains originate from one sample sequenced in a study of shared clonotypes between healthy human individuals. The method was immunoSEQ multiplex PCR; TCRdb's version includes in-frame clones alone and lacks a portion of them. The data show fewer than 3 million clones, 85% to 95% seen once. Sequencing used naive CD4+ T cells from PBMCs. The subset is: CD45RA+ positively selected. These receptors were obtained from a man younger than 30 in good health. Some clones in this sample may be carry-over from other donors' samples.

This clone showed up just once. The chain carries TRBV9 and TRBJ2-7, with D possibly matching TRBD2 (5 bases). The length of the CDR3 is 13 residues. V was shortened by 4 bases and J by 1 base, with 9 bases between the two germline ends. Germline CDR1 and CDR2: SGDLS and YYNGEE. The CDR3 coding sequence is TGTGCCAGCAGCCCGGGGAGATCCTACGAGCAGTACTTC. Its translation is CASSPGRSYEQYF. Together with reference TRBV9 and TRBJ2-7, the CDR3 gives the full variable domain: DSGVTQTPKHLITATGQRVTLRCSPRSGDLSVYWYQQSLDQGLQFLIQYYNGEERAKGNILERFSAQQFPDLHSELNLSSLELGDSALYFCASSPGRSYEQYFGPGTRLTVT.

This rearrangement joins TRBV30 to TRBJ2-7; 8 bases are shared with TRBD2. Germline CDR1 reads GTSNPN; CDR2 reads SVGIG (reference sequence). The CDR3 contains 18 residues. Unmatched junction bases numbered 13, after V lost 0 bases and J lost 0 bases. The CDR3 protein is CAWSVRSSGPRSSYEQYF. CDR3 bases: TGTGCCTGGAGTGTACGGTCTAGCGGGCCCCGTAGCTCCTACGAGCAGTACTTC.

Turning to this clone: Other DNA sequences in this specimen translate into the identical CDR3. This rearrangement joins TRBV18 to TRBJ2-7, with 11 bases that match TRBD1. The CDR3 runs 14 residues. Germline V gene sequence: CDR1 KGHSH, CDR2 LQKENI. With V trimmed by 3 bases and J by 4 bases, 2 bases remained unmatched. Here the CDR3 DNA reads TGTGCCAGCTCACCGGGACAGGGGGTTTACGAGCAGTACTTC. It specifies CASSPGQGVYEQYF.

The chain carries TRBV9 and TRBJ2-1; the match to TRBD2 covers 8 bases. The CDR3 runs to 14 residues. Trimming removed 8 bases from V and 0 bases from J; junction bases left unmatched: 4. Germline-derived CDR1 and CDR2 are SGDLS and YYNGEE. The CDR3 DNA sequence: TGTGCCAGTGGCGGGAGGAACTCCTACAATGAGCAGTTCTTC. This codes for CASGGRNSYNEQFF.

CDR3 bases: TGTGCCAGCAGTTACTCGACCCTGGGGCTGAACACTGAAGCTTTCTTT. Its protein product is CASSYSTLGLNTEAFF. V is TRBV6-5 and J is TRBJ1-1; tentatively, D is TRBD1 (5 bases). Germline V gene sequence: CDR1 MNHEY, CDR2 SVGAGI. V lost 0 bases to trimming and J lost 0 bases, with 11 bases between them. The CDR3 totals 16 residues.

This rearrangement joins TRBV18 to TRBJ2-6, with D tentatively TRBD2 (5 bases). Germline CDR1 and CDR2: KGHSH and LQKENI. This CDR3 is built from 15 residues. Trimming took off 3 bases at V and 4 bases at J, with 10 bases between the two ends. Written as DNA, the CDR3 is TGTGCCAGCTCACCCCTGCCGGGAGGGGCCAACGTCCTGACTTTC. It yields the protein CASSPLPGGANVLTF.

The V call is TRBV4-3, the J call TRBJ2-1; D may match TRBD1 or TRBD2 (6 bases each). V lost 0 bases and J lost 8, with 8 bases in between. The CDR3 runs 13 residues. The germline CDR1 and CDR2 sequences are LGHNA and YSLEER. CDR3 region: CASSQDGGDEQFF. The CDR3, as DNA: TGCGCCAGCAGCCAAGACGGGGGCGATGAGCAGTTCTTC.

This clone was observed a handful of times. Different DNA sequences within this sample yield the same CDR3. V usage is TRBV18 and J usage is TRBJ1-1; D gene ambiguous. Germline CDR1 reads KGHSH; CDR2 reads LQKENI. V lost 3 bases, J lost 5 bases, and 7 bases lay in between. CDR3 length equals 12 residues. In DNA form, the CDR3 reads TGTGCCAGCTCACCCCTAGGTACTGAAGCTTTCTTT. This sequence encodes CASSPLGTEAFF.

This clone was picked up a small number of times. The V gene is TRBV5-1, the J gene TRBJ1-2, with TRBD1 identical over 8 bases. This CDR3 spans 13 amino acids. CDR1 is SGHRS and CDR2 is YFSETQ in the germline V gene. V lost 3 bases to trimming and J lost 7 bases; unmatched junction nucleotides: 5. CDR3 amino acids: CASSWDQGAGYTF. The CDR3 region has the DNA TGCGCCAGCAGCTGGGACCAGGGGGCTGGCTACACCTTC.

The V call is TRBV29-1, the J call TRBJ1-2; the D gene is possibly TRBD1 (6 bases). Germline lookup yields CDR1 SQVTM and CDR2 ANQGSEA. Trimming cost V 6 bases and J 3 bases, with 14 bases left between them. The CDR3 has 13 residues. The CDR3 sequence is CSVTSGTHYGYTF. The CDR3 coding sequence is TGCAGCGTCACTAGCGGGACACACTATGGCTACACCTTC.

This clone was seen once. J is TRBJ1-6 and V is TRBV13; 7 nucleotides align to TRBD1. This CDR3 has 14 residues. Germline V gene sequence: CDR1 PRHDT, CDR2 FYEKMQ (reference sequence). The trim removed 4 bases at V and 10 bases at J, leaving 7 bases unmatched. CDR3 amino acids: CASSSQGIKSPLHF. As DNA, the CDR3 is TGTGCCAGCAGCTCACAGGGGATTAAATCACCCCTCCACTTT.